This TCR beta chain was found in a study of blood T cell repertoires in COVID-19. Across the whole study: Collection of acute and convalescent COVID-19 samples took place in the United States, Italy and Spain. PBMCs, B-cell-depleted T cells, or T cells were the source of the cDNA or gDNA that made up the material.

The germline gives CDR1 LNHDA, CDR2 SQIVND (reference sequence). This CDR3 region has 13 residues. V was clipped by 3 bases and J by 7 bases, with 12 bases between them. Per the original methods: Reference gene primer amplification in the assay estimated nucleated cell counts. Clones were read by immunoSEQ multiplex PCR, and TCRdb kept only the in-frame ones, dropping some. The DNA was the basis for D and trimming; V, J and clone size are from that table. Of over 350,000 clones in the sample, 86% were seen once. The TCR was taken from a woman between 25 and 40 years old with active or convalescent COVID-19. Sequencing was carried out using peripheral blood. This chain connects TRBV19 to TRBJ1-2; D may be TRBD1 (6 bases). The CDR3 sequence is CASSMTTGGGYTF. The CDR3 bases are TGTGCCAGTAGTATGACGACAGGCGGTGGCTACACCTTC.